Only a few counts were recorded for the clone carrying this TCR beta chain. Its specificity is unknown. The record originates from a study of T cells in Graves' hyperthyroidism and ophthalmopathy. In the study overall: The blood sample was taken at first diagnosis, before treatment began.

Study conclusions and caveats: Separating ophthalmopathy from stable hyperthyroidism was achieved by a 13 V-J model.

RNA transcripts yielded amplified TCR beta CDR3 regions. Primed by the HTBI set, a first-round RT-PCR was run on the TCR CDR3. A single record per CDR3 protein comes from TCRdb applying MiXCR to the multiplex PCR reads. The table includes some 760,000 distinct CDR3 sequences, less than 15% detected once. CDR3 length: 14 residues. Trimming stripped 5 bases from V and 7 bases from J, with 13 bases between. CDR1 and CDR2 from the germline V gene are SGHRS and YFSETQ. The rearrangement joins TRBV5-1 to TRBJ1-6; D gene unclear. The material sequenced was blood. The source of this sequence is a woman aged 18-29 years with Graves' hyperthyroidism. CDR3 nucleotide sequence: TGCGCCAGCAGGCGGGAGATCAGGAATTCACCCCTCCACTTT. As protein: CASRREIRNSPLHF.